A selection of T cell receptor beta chains follows, all from one sample in a study of T cell changes during pregnancy in multiple sclerosis. The table came from immunoSEQ multiplex PCR; TCRdb's copy has only in-frame clones and leaves some out. The table has about 68,000 clones, roughly 89% seen once; the top ten hold roughly 0.85%. Sample: peripheral blood, taken in the second trimester of pregnancy. These receptors originate from a female donor with multiple sclerosis, enrolled in a pregnancy study. The CDR3 runs from the conserved cysteine through the conserved F or W. A D gene is named only where the DNA matches it firmly. Clone size, where shown, is once, few, many, or a class for clones that have expanded.

j_gene,abundance,v_gene,d_gene,CDR3aa,CDR3nt
TRBJ1-1,-,TRBV29-1,-,CSVGGGGANTEAFF,TGCAGCGTTGGTGGTGGGGGCGCGAACACTGAAGCTTTCTTT
TRBJ2-2,-,TRBV19,TRBD1,CASRYPGQGKGGELFF,TGTGCCAGTAGATATCCGGGACAGGGGAAGGGCGGGGAGCTGTTTTTT
TRBJ2-1,-,TRBV19,TRBD2,CASSIASTSGGANEQFF,TGTGCCAGTAGTATCGCTTCGACTAGCGGGGGGGCAAATGAGCAGTTCTTC
TRBJ1-6,-,TRBV7-9,-,CASSITGLSNSPLHF,TGTGCCAGCAGCATTACAGGGTTGAGCAATTCACCCCTCCACTTT
TRBJ1-4,-,TRBV4-3,-,CASSQEELWEEKLFF,TGCGCCAGCAGCCAAGAGGAGCTCTGGGAGGAAAAACTGTTTTTT
TRBJ1-1,few,TRBV14,TRBD1,CASSPWTGGNTEAFF,TGTGCCAGCAGCCCTTGGACAGGGGGCAATACTGAAGCTTTCTTT
TRBJ1-2,-,TRBV6-4,TRBD1,CASSVDPDPGQGRDYTF,TGTGCCAGCAGCGTCGACCCCGACCCGGGACAGGGGAGAGACTACACCTTC
TRBJ2-1,-,TRBV11-2,TRBD1,CASSLPQGQEKKFF,TGTGCCAGCAGCTTACCCCAGGGACAGGAAAAGAAGTTCTTC
TRBJ1-2,-,TRBV7-9,-,CASSPYDPTGRNYGYTF,TGTGCCAGCAGCCCGTACGACCCCACAGGGAGAAACTATGGCTACACCTTC
TRBJ1-1,-,TRBV15,-,CATSRQGNTEAFF,TGTGCCACCAGCAGACAGGGGAACACTGAAGCTTTCTTT
TRBJ2-1,-,TRBV7-8,-,CASSFGAPTALLYNEQFF,TGTGCCAGCAGCTTTGGAGCACCGACAGCCCTGCTCTACAATGAGCAGTTCTTC
TRBJ1-3,-,TRBV5-4,TRBD1,CASSLQGVLNF,TGTGCCAGCAGCTTGCAGGGGGTGCTAAATTTT
TRBJ2-7,-,TRBV2,TRBD2,CASSEASGKQYF,TGTGCCAGCAGTGAGGCTAGCGGGAAGCAGTACTTC
TRBJ2-2,once,TRBV9,-,CASSVTSGVARRDTGELFF,TGTGCCAGCAGCGTAACCTCGGGAGTGGCGAGAAGGGACACCGGGGAGCTGTTTTTT
TRBJ1-4,-,TRBV5-6,TRBD1,CASSLSRDRFNEKLFF,TGTGCCAGCAGCTTATCCCGGGACAGATTTAATGAAAAACTGTTTTTT
TRBJ1-1,-,TRBV21-1,-,CASSKGRPGQPMNTEAFF,TGTGCCAGCAGCAAAGGACGGCCGGGACAGCCTATGAACACTGAAGCTTTCTTT
TRBJ2-3,-,TRBV7-3,TRBD2,CASSLRGGSTDTQYF,TGTGCCAGCAGCTTACGGGGGGGTAGCACAGATACGCAGTATTTT
TRBJ2-4,-,TRBV7-2,TRBD1,CASSRSGGTGENIQYF,TGTGCCAGCAGCAGGTCCGGGGGGACAGGGGAAAACATTCAGTACTTC
TRBJ1-6,-,TRBV4-2,TRBD1,CASSQESTGTGGSPLHF,TGTGCCAGCAGCCAAGAATCAACCGGGACAGGTGGTTCACCCCTCCACTTT
TRBJ2-2,-,TRBV9,TRBD1,CASSGRDRVTGELFF,TGTGCCAGCAGCGGCCGGGACAGGGTCACCGGGGAGCTGTTTTTT
TRBJ1-5,-,TRBV27,TRBD1,CASRRGQGAEDSNQPQHF,TGTGCCAGCCGCCGGGGACAGGGGGCCGAGGATAGCAATCAGCCCCAGCATTTT
TRBJ1-3,-,TRBV2,-,CASSLQGGFSGNTIYF,TGTGCCAGCAGTTTACAGGGAGGGTTTTCTGGAAACACCATATATTTT
TRBJ1-1,-,TRBV7-9,-,CASSLGQAYTEAFF,TGTGCCAGCAGCTTAGGACAGGCCTACACTGAAGCTTTCTTT
TRBJ1-3,-,TRBV6-6,-,CASSYSSKNSGNTIYF,TGTGCCAGCAGTTATTCGAGCAAAAACTCTGGAAACACCATATATTTT
TRBJ1-1,-,TRBV7-9,-,CASSPRGGVREEKTEAFF,TGTGCCAGTTCCCCTCGAGGGGGGGTAAGAGAGGAAAAAACTGAAGCTTTCTTT
TRBJ1-6,-,TRBV11-2,TRBD1,CASSGTTGGARISPLHF,TGTGCCAGCAGCGGGACGACAGGGGGCGCGAGGATTTCACCCCTCCACTTT
TRBJ1-4,-,TRBV18,-,CASSHRNLQSTNEKLFF,TGTGCCAGCTCACACCGAAACCTACAGTCAACTAATGAAAAACTGTTTTTT
TRBJ2-7,few,TRBV5-5,-,CASSSRTDLYEQYF,TGTGCCAGCAGCTCTCGGACAGACCTCTACGAGCAGTACTTC
TRBJ2-1,-,TRBV11-2,TRBD2,CASSRGLAESQFF,TGTGCCAGCAGCCGAGGACTAGCAGAGAGTCAGTTCTTC
TRBJ2-1,-,TRBV2,TRBD1,CASRGDRKSSYNEQFF,TGTGCCAGCAGGGGGGACAGAAAGTCCTCCTACAATGAGCAGTTCTTC
TRBJ1-5,-,TRBV10-3,TRBD1,CAISVTGGNQPQHF,TGTGCCATCAGTGTAACAGGGGGCAACCAGCCCCAGCATTTT
TRBJ1-5,-,TRBV7-2,TRBD1,CASSSGTVANQPQHF,TGTGCCAGCAGCTCCGGGACAGTAGCTAATCAGCCCCAGCATTTT
TRBJ2-5,-,TRBV5-1,TRBD2,CASSLDPTSGGETQYF,TGCGCCAGCAGCTTGGACCCGACTAGCGGGGGCGAGACCCAGTACTTC
TRBJ1-2,-,TRBV2,-,CASPRQGYYGYTF,TGTGCCAGCCCTCGGCAGGGGTATTATGGCTACACCTTC
TRBJ2-2,-,TRBV9,-,CASSVAPEFGELFF,TGTGCCAGCAGCGTAGCTCCGGAGTTCGGGGAGCTGTTTTTT
TRBJ1-2,-,TRBV18,-,CASSGSHSNYGYTF,TGTGCCAGCTCAGGCTCCCACAGTAACTATGGCTACACCTTC
TRBJ1-3,-,TRBV6-6,-,CASSYPSGDSGNTIYF,TGTGCCAGCAGTTACCCAAGCGGGGACTCTGGAAACACCATATATTTT
TRBJ1-6,-,TRBV5-4,TRBD1,CASSAPQGANSPLHF,TGTGCCAGCAGCGCCCCTCAGGGGGCCAATTCACCCCTCCACTTT
TRBJ1-5,-,TRBV14,-,CARLEQGKQPQHF,TGTGCCAGGTTAGAGCAGGGGAAACAGCCCCAGCATTTT
TRBJ1-5,-,TRBV4-3,-,CASSQGLDRNQPQHF,TGCGCCAGCAGCCAAGGTCTGGACAGAAATCAGCCCCAGCATTTT
TRBJ1-1,many,TRBV29-1,-,CSVAPDPRLLEAFF,TGCAGCGTTGCCCCCGATCCCAGGCTACTTGAAGCTTTCTTT
TRBJ2-7,few,TRBV7-2,-,CASSLGDFEQYF,TGTGCCAGCAGCTTAGGGGACTTTGAGCAGTACTTC
TRBJ1-6,once,TRBV18,-,CASSPPDGVNSPLHF,TGTGCCAGCTCACCACCTGACGGGGTGAATTCACCCCTCCACTTT
TRBJ1-1,-,TRBV25-1,-,CASSETGGAWTEAFF,TGTGCCAGCAGTGAGACAGGTGGAGCCTGGACTGAAGCTTTCTTT
TRBJ2-5,-,TRBV5-1,TRBD2,CASTLAGIQETQYF,TGCGCCAGCACCCTAGCGGGGATCCAAGAGACCCAGTACTTC